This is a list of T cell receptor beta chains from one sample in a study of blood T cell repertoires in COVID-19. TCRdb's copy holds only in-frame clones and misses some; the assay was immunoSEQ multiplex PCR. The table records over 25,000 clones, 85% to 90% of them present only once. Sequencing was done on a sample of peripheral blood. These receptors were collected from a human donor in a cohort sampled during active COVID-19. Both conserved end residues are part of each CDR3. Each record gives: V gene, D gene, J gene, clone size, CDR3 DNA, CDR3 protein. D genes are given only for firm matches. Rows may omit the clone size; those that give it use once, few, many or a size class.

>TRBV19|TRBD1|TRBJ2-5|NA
TGTGCCAGTAGTGGCGCCGGGACAGCCCAAGAGACCCAGTACTTC
CASSGAGTAQETQYF
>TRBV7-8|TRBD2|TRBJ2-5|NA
TGTGCCAGCAGCTTCCCCACTAGCGGAAAAGAGACCCAGTACTTC
CASSFPTSGKETQYF
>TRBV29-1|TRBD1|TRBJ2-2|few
TGCAGCGGGACCGGGACAGGGTCCATAACCGGGGAGCTGTTTTTT
CSGTGTGSITGELFF
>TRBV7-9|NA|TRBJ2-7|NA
TGTGCCAGCAGACGGACAGAGGGCTACGAGCAGTACTTC
CASRRTEGYEQYF
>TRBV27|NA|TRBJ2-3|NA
TGTGCCAGCAGTTTGCGGGGAGATACGCAGTATTTT
CASSLRGDTQYF
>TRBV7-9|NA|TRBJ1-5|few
TGTGCCAGCAGCTTTTCTGGCTTTAATCAGCCCCAGCATTTT
CASSFSGFNQPQHF
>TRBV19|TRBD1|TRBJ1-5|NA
TGTGCCAGTAGTGGGACAGGCGGGAATCAGCCCCAGCATTTT
CASSGTGGNQPQHF
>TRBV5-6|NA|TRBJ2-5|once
TGTGCCAGCAGCTTGGGCGGTTCCCAAGAGACCCAGTACTTC
CASSLGGSQETQYF
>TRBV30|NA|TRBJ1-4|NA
TGTGCCTGGAGCCCCCCGGGACTCCGTAAACTGTTTTTT
CAWSPPGLRKLFF
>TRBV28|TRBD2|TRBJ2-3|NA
TGTGCCAGCAGTTCGGTGGAAGGGACTAGCGCAGAGTATACGCAGTATTTT
CASSSVEGTSAEYTQYF
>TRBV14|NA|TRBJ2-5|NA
TGTGCCAGCAGCCAAGTACTAGCTGGGGGAGAGACCCAGTACTTC
CASSQVLAGGETQYF
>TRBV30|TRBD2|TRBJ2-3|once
TGTGCCTGGAGCGCGACTAGCGTCACAGATACGCAGTATTTT
CAWSATSVTDTQYF
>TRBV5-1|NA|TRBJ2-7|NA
TGCGCCAGCAGCTTGGTTGCGGGACCAATAACCTACGAGCAGTACTTC
CASSLVAGPITYEQYF
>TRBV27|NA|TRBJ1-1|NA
TGTGCCAGCAGTTTAGACTTACGAGGGACTGAAGCTTTCTTT
CASSLDLRGTEAFF
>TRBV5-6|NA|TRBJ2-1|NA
TGTGCCAGCAGCTTGGAATACAGGGAACAGTTCTTC
CASSLEYREQFF
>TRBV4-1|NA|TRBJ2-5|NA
TGCGCCAGCAGCCAAGCTGGGGGAAGTTTTGAGGGGGTTCAAGAGACCCAGTACTTC
CASSQAGGSFEGVQETQYF
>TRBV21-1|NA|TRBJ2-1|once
TGTGCCAGCAGCAAAGCCGCCGGGACAGGGAAGAACAATGAGCAGTTCTTC
CASSKAAGTGKNNEQFF
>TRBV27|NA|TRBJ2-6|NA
TGTGCCAGCAGGGCAACCGGGACAGGGGCCAACGTCCTGACTTTC
CASRATGTGANVLTF
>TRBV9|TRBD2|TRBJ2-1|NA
TGTGCCAGCAGGGCGGGGGGGACTAGCGTTGAGAATGAGCAGTTCTTC
CASRAGGTSVENEQFF
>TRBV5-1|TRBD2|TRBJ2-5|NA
TGCGCCAGCAGCTTGAAGGGACTAGCGAACCAAGAGACCCAGTACTTC
CASSLKGLANQETQYF
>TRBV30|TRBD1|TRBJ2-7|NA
TGTGCCTGGAGTGTATGGCAGGGGGCCTCCTACGAGCAGTACTTC
CAWSVWQGASYEQYF
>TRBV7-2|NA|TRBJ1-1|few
TGTGCCAGCAGCTTTGGGGGGGCGAATGTTGAAGCTTTCTTT
CASSFGGANVEAFF
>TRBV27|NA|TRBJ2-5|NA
TGTGCCAGCAGCCAGGGCAGCCCGCAAGAGACCCAGTACTTC
CASSQGSPQETQYF
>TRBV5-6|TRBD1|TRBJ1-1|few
TGTGCCAGCAGCTTGGCCACTCTACAGGGGACAGTGGGGGGCGGTAGGGCTTTCTTT
CASSLATLQGTVGGGRAFF
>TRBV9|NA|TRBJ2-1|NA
TGTGCCAGCGGCAGGACCTACAATGAGCAGTTCTTC
CASGRTYNEQFF
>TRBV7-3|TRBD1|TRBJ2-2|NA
TGTGCCAGCAGCCCACTTCCAGGGGACAGGGCTTCGGAGCTGTTTTTT
CASSPLPGDRASELFF
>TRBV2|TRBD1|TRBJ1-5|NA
TGTGCCAGCAACCTGGGACAGGGGCTCCATCAGCCCCAGCATTTT
CASNLGQGLHQPQHF
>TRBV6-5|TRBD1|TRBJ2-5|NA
TGTGCCAGCAGTAGGACAGGGGATTTTGTAGAGACCCAGTACTTC
CASSRTGDFVETQYF